These 8 T cell receptor beta chains originate from one sample sequenced in a study of T-cell reconstitution after alpha-beta-depleted transplantation in children. Preparing the TCRbeta library involved the use of unique molecular identifiers. Using its own MiXCR run on the PCR reads, TCRdb lists one record per CDR3 protein. The sample shows some 600,000 distinct CDR3 sequences, under 15% of them seen only once. Sequenced here: PBMCs, mostly from graft donor cells, sampled 360 days after TCRalphabeta/CD19-depleted stem cell transplant. The receptors stem from a male patient between 10 and 17 years old who had a stem cell transplant for acute myeloid leukemia, so the T cells may come from the graft donor.

The V and J genes are TRBV28 and TRBJ2-6, with 11 bases identical to TRBD2. The CDR3 sequence is 18 residues long. Trimming removed 5 bases from V and 1 base from J; junction bases left unmatched: 7. From germline, CDR1 is MDHEN and CDR2 SYDVKM. The CDR3 DNA is TGTGCCAGCAGTGTCCCGGGACTAGCGGCATCTGGGGCCAACGTCCTGACTTTC. Residues: CASSVPGLAASGANVLTF.

This sequence joins TRBV12-3 or TRBV12-4 and TRBJ2-5; unclear D gene. The CDR3 has 14 residues. V dropped 3 bases and J dropped 5 bases, with 13 bases sitting between them. CDR3 DNA: TGTGCCAGCAGTTTTAGTTCTGGGAAGGAGACCCAGTACTTC. Translating gives CASSFSSGKETQYF.

This clonotype was observed many times. The chain links TRBV5-1 to TRBJ2-3; the D is unclear. V was cut by 0 bases and J by 6 bases, with 14 bases left in between. The CDR3 totals 15 residues. The germline V gene encodes CDR1 SGHRS and CDR2 YFSETQ. The CDR3 DNA reads TGCGCCAGCAGCTTGGCAAGACTCGACCGGGATACGCAGTATTTT. It specifies CASSLARLDRDTQYF.

This clonotype was seen more than once but under ten times. This chain links TRBV6-1 with TRBJ2-5, with TRBD1 matching 10 bases. CDR3 size: 16 residues. J lost 7 bases, V lost 5 bases, and 13 bases had no gene match. Germline V gene lookup returns CDR1 MNHNS and CDR2 SASEGT. The DNA for the CDR3 is TGTGCCAGCAGTCAGACAGGGGGCCGTTTTTGGGGGACCCAGTACTTC. Translating it yields CASSQTGGRFWGTQYF.

The CDR3 here is CASSQDEGARDYGYTF. CDR3 in DNA: TGTGCCAGCAGCCAAGATGAGGGGGCAAGAGACTATGGCTACACCTTC. The chain recombines TRBV4-2 with TRBJ1-2; 7 bases align to TRBD1. The germline V gene has CDR1 LGHNA and CDR2 YNFKEQ. Unmatched junction bases numbered 7, after V lost 0 bases and J lost 3 bases. CDR3 length: 16 amino acids.

This chain joins TRBV28 and TRBJ2-7; weak D call: TRBD2 (6 bases). Germline CDR1 reads MDHEN; CDR2 reads SYDVKM. Trimming shortened V by 10 bases and J by 3 bases, and 13 bases separated the two germline ends. The CDR3 sequence is 12 residues long. The CDR3 is CATLAGSYEQYF. The CDR3 coding sequence is TGTGCCACACTAGCAGGAAGCTACGAGCAGTACTTC.

This CDR3 reads CASSLLARAGELFF. CDR3 nucleotides: TGTGCCAGCAGCTTGTTGGCTAGAGCCGGGGAGCTGTTTTTT. This rearrangement joins TRBV11-2 to TRBJ2-2; D gene ambiguous. Germline loops: CDR1 SGHAT, CDR2 FQNNGV. Between the trimmed V and J ends, which lost 3 bases and 6 bases, there was a span of 11 bases. The CDR3 totals 14 residues.

As regards this clonotype: Compared with germline, one end of the junction differs, possibly owing to a read error. The chain combines TRBV7-2 with TRBJ2-5, with 10 nucleotides matching TRBD2. The CDR3 is 16 amino acids. Germline V gene sequence: CDR1 SGHTA, CDR2 FQGNSA. CDR3 coding DNA: TGTGCCAGCAGCTTTTTGTTAGCGGGAGGTGGGGAGACCGAGTACTTC. Protein product: CASSFLLAGGGETEYF. The variable domain in full, completed from reference TRBV7-2 and TRBJ2-5, reads GAGVSQSPSNKVTEKGKDVELRCDPISGHTALYWYRQSLGQGLEFLIYFQGNSAPDKSGLPSDRFSAERTGGSVSTLTIQRTQQEDSAVYLCASSFLLAGGGETEYFGPGTRLLVL.